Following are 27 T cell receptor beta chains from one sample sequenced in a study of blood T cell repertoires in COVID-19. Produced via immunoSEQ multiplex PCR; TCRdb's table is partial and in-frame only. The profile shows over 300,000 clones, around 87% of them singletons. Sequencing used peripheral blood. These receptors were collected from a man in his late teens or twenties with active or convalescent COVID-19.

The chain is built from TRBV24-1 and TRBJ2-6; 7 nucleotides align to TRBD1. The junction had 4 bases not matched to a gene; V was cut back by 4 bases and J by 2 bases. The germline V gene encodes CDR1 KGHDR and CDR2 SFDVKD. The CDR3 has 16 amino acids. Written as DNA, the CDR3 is TGTGCCACCAGTGAATCGAGGGGGCCTGGGGCCAACGTCCTGACTTTC. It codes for CATSESRGPGANVLTF.

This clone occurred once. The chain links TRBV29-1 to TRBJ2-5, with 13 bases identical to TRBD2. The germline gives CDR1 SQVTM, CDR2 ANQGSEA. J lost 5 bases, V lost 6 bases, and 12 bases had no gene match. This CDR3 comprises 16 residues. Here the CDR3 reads CSVRGLAGVGWETQYF. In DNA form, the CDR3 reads TGCAGCGTGCGCGGACTAGCGGGGGTAGGATGGGAGACCCAGTACTTC. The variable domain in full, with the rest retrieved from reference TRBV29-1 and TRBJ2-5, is SAVISQKPSRDICQRGTSLTIQCQVDSQVTMMFWYRQQPGQSLTLIATANQGSEATYESGFVIDKFPISRPNLTFSTLTVSNMSPEDSSIYLCSVRGLAGVGWETQYFGPGTRLLVL.

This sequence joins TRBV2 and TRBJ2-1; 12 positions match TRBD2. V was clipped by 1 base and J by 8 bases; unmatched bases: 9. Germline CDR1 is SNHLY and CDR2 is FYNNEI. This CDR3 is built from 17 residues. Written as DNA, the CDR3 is TGTGCCAGCAGTGAAGGCCTAGCGGGAGGGCCGGAGGATGAGCAGTTCTTC. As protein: CASSEGLAGGPEDEQFF.

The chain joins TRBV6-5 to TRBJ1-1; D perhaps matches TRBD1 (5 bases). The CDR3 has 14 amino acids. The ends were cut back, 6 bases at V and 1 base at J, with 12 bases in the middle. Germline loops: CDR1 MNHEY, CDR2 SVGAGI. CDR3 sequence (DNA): TGTGCCAGCAGGGGGGGACTGAGGAACACTGAAGCTTTCTTT. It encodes CASRGGLRNTEAFF.

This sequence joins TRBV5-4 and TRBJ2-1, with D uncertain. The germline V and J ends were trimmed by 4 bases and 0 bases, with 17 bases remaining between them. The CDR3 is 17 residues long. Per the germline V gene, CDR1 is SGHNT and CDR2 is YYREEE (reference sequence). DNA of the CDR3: TGTGCCAGCAGCCTTCAATTCCGGGTGAGCTCCTACAATGAGCAGTTCTTC. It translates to CASSLQFRVSSYNEQFF.

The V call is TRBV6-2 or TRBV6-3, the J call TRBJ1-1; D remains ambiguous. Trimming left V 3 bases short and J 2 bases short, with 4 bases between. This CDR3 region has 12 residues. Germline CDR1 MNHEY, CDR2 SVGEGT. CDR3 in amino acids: CASSYLNTEAFF. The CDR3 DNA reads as TGTGCCAGCAGTTATCTCAACACTGAAGCTTTCTTT.

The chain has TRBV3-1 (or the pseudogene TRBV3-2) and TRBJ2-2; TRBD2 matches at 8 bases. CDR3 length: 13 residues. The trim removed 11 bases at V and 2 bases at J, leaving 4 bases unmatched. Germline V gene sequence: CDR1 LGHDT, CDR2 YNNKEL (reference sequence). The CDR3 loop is CAPGGPNTGELFF. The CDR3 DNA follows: TGTGCCCCGGGGGGGCCCAACACCGGGGAGCTGTTTTTT.

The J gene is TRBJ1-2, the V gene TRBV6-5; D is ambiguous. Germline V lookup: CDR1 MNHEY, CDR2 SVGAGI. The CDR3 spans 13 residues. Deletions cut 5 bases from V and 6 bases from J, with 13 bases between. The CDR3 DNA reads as TGTGCCAGCAGTCGGAAGCAGGAAAATGGCTACACCTTC. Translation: CASSRKQENGYTF.

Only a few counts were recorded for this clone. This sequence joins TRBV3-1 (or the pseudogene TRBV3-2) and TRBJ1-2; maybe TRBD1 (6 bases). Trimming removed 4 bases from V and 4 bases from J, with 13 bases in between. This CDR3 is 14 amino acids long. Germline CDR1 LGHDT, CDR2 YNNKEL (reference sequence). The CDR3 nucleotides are TGTGCCAGCAGCCCCCCAGGGGCTAGCTATGGCTACACCTTC. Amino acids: CASSPPGASYGYTF.

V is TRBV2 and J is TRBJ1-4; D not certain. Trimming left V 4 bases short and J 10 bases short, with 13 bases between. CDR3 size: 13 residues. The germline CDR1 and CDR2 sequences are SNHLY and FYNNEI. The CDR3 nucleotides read TGTGCCAGCAGTGGACGGGAGGTAGGAAAACTGTTTTTT. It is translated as CASSGREVGKLFF.

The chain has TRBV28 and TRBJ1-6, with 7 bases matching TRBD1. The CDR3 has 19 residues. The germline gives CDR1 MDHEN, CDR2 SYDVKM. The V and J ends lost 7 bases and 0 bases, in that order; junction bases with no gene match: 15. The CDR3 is CASTSGEPGQSSYNSPLHF. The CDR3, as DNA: TGTGCCAGCACCTCTGGGGAACCGGGACAGAGCTCCTATAATTCACCCCTCCACTTT.

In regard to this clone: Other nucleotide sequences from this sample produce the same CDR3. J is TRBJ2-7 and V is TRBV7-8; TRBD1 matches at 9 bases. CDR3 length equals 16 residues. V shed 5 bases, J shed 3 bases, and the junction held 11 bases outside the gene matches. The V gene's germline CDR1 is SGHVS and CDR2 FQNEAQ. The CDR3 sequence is CASSKGQGLGGYEQYF. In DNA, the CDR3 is TGTGCCAGCAGCAAGGGACAGGGACTTGGAGGCTACGAGCAGTACTTC.

The CDR3 is CASSQGLDRGNYGYTF. As DNA, the CDR3 is TGCGCCAGCAGCCAGGGTCTGGACAGGGGGAACTATGGCTACACCTTC. This chain connects TRBV4-1 to TRBJ1-2; 10 bases line up with TRBD1. There are 16 residues in the CDR3. Germline V gene data show CDR1 as MGHRA and CDR2 as YSYEKL. The trim removed 3 bases at V and 2 bases at J, leaving 6 bases unmatched.

The CDR3 nucleotides read TGTGCCAGCAGGACACAGGGAACAGATGGCTACACCTTC. Its translation: CASRTQGTDGYTF. The rearrangement joins TRBV5-4 to TRBJ1-2; tentative D call: TRBD1 (6 bases). Germline loops: CDR1 SGHNT, CDR2 YYREEE (reference sequence). The CDR3 sequence is 13 residues long. Trimming took off 5 bases at V and 6 bases at J, with 14 bases between the two ends.

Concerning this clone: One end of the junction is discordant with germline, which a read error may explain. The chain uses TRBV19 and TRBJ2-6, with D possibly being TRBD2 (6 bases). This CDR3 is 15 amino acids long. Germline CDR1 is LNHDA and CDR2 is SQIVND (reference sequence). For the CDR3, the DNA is TGTGCCAGTAGTATACTAGCGTTCGGGGCCAACGTGCTGACTTTC. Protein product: CASSILAFGANVLTF. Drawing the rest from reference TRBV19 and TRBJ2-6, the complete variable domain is DGGITQSPKYLFRKEGQNVTLSCEQNLNHDAMYWYRQDPGQGLRLIYYSQIVNDFQKGDIAEGYSVSREKKESFPLTVTSAQKNPTAFYLCASSILAFGANVLTFGAGSRLTVL.

The CDR3 is CAWTGTEFSPLHF. As DNA, the CDR3 is TGTGCCTGGACTGGGACAGAGTTTTCACCCCTCCACTTT. The chain uses TRBV30 and TRBJ1-6, with TRBD1 matching 7 bases. This CDR3 has 13 amino acids. Germline CDR1 reads GTSNPN; CDR2 reads SVGIG (reference sequence). V lost 4 bases, J lost 9 bases, and 6 bases stayed unmatched.

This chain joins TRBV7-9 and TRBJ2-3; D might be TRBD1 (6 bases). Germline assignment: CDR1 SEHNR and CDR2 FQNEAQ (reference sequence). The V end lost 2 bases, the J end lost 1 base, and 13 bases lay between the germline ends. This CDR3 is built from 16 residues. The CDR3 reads CASSLFRGGGTDTQYF. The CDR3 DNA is TGTGCCAGCAGCTTATTTCGTGGGGGCGGCACAGATACGCAGTATTTT.

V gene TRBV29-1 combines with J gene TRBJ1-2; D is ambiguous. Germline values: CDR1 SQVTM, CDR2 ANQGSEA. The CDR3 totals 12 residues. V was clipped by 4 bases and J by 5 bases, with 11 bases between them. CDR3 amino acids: CSVAAQDYGYTF. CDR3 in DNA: TGCAGCGTTGCGGCGCAGGATTATGGCTACACCTTC. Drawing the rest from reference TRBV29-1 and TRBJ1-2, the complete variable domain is SAVISQKPSRDICQRGTSLTIQCQVDSQVTMMFWYRQQPGQSLTLIATANQGSEATYESGFVIDKFPISRPNLTFSTLTVSNMSPEDSSIYLCSVAAQDYGYTFGSGTRLTVV.

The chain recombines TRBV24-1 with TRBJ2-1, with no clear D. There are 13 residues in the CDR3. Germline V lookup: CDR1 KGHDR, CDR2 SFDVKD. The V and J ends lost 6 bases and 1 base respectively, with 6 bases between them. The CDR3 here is CATSPGSYNEQFF. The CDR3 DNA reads TGTGCCACCAGTCCCGGGTCCTACAATGAGCAGTTCTTC.

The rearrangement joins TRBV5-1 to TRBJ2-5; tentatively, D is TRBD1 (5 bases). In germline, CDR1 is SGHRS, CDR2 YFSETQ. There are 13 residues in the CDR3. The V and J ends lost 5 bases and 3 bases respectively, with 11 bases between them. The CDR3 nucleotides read TGCGCCAGCAGTAAACAGGCGGAAGAGACCCAGTACTTC. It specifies CASSKQAEETQYF.

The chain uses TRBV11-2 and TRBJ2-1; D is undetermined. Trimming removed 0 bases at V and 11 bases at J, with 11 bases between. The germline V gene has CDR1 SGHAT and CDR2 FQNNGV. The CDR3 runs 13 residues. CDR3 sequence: CASSLETVRKQFF. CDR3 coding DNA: TGTGCCAGCAGCTTAGAAACAGTCCGCAAGCAGTTCTTC.

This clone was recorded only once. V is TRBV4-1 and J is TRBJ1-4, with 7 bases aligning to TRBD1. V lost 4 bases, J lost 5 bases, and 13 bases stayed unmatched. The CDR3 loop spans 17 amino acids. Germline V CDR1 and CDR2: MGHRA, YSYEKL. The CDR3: CASSPPPGQVLNEKLFF. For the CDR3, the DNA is TGCGCCAGCAGCCCACCACCAGGACAGGTCCTAAATGAAAAACTGTTTTTT.

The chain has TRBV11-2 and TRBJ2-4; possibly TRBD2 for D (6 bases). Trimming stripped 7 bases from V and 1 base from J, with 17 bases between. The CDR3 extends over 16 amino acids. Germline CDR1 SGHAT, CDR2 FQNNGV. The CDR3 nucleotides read TGTGCCAGCACGACTAGAGGGAGTCGGGCCAAAAACATTCAGTACTTC. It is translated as CASTTRGSRAKNIQYF.

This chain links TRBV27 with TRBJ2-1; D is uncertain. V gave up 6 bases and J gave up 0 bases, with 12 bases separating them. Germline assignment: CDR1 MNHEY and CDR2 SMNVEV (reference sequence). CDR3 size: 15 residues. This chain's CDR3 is CASSLIASSYNEQFF. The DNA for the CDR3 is TGTGCCAGCAGCCTCATCGCGAGCTCCTACAATGAGCAGTTCTTC.

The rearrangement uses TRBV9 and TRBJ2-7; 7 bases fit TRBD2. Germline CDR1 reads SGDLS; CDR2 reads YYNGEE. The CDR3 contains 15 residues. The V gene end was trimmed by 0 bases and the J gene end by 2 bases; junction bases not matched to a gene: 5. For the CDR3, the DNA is TGTGCCAGCAGCGTAGCGGCGGGAGCCACCTACGAGCAGTACTTC. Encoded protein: CASSVAAGATYEQYF.

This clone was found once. In nucleotides, the CDR3 is TGTGCCAGCAGCTGGGGAGAGAACACTGAAGCTTTCTTT. It encodes CASSWGENTEAFF. This chain joins TRBV7-9 and TRBJ1-1; no firm D call. Per germline, CDR1 SEHNR and CDR2 FQNEAQ (reference sequence). The CDR3 is 13 residues long. V gave up 4 bases and J gave up 1 base, with 7 bases separating them.

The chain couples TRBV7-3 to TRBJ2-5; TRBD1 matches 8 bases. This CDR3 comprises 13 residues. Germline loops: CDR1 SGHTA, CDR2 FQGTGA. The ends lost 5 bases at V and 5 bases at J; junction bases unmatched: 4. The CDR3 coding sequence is TGTGCCAGCAGCCCAGGGGGCGGTGAGACCCAGTACTTC. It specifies CASSPGGGETQYF.